This entry features one TCR beta chain sequence. Methods used by the authors: Scientists estimated how many nucleated cells there were by amplifying reference gene primers. Assay used: immunoSEQ multiplex PCR; TCRdb lists only in-frame clones, some missing. Clone size and V and J calls were adopted from that table, with D and trimming inferred from the DNA. This repertoire shows around 130,000 clones, 82% found once; its top ten account for around 10%. This CDR3 spans 14 amino acids. From germline, CDR1 is MNHEY and CDR2 SMNVEV (reference sequence). The V gene lost 2 bases and the J gene lost 4 bases, with 11 bases spanning the gap. This record belongs to a study of blood T cell repertoires in COVID-19. For the study at large: Sample material is recorded as cDNA or gDNA derived from T cells, B-cell-depleted T cells, or PBMCs.

This clonotype was sampled from a human donor in a cohort sampled during active COVID-19. This chain connects TRBV27 to TRBJ1-2, with TRBD1 as a possible D gene (5 bases). The sequenced sample was peripheral blood. This chain's CDR3 is CASSLLGVGYGYTF. The DNA of the CDR3 is TGTGCCAGCAGTTTACTAGGGGTCGGCTATGGCTACACCTTC.